The 18 T cell receptor beta chains below were found in one sample sequenced in a study of PD-L1 blockade in urothelial cancer. Assay used: immunoSEQ multiplex PCR; TCRdb lists only in-frame clones, some missing. The data hold 56,000 or so clones, with about 86% observed a single time. The sample in question was PBMCs, obtained around atezolizumab (anti-PD-L1) treatment. These receptors came from a man in his forties or fifties with urothelial cancer.

The chain combines TRBV7-2 with TRBJ1-6; TRBD1 matches at 11 bases. V dropped 1 base and J dropped 9; count of bases not matched to a gene: 2. The CDR3 length is 15 residues. CDR1 and CDR2 from the germline V gene are SGHTA and FQGNSA. The CDR3 bases are TGTGCCAGCAGCTTAGGAGGGACAGGGGGTTCACCCCTCCACTTT. Translated, it gives CASSLGGTGGSPLHF.

This chain links TRBV5-1 with TRBJ1-1; tentatively, D is TRBD1 (6 bases). V was shortened by 4 bases and J by 4 bases, with 17 bases between the two germline ends. CDR3 length equals 15 residues. Germline V gene lookup returns CDR1 SGHRS and CDR2 YFSETQ. This CDR3 is CASSHRTDSGTEAFF. CDR3 nucleotide sequence: TGCGCCAGCAGCCACCGGACAGATTCGGGCACTGAAGCTTTCTTT.

The chain employs TRBV7-3 and TRBJ2-1; 8 positions agree with TRBD2. Germline V CDR1 and CDR2: SGHTA, FQGTGA. The CDR3 loop spans 16 amino acids. V shed 6 bases, J shed 7 bases, and the junction held 14 bases outside the gene matches. CDR3 in amino acids: CASSPYRGTRRNEQFF. The CDR3 coding sequence is TGTGCCAGCAGTCCGTATAGGGGGACTAGGAGAAATGAGCAGTTCTTC.

This sequence joins TRBV5-1 and TRBJ1-4; the match to TRBD1 covers 7 bases. The CDR3 has 18 amino acids. CDR1 is SGHRS, CDR2 YFSETQ, per germline. The J segment lost 5 bases and the V segment lost 4 bases, leaving 17 bases of the junction unmatched. CDR3 region: CASSGTGERGPANEKLFF. CDR3 sequence (DNA): TGCGCCAGCAGCGGAACAGGGGAACGCGGGCCTGCCAATGAAAAACTGTTTTTT.

The V gene is TRBV10-3, the J gene TRBJ2-1; 10 bases fit TRBD2. This CDR3 is built from 14 residues. Trimming removed 7 bases from V and 9 bases from J; junction bases left unmatched: 9. Germline V CDR1 and CDR2: ENHRY, SYGVKD. The CDR3 nucleotides read TGTGCCATCAATATAGCTAGCGGGAGCGGTGAGCAGTTCTTC. Amino acid sequence: CAINIASGSGEQFF.

In its sample, this clone was seen once. The chain is built from TRBV5-3 and TRBJ2-3; D is perhaps TRBD1 (5 bases). TRBV5-3 is annotated as an ORF whose role is uncertain. The V gene lost 0 bases and the J gene lost 0 bases, with 17 bases spanning the gap. This CDR3 is 18 amino acids long. For the CDR3, the DNA is TGTGCCAGAAGCTTGGCCCCTCTCATCGACAGCAGCACAGATACGCAGTATTTT. It encodes CARSLAPLIDSSTDTQYF.

V usage is TRBV28 and J usage is TRBJ2-5; TRBD2 agrees at 7 bases. CDR3 size: 15 residues. V was pared by 3 bases and J by 4 bases, with 8 bases of the junction left unmatched. CDR1 MDHEN and CDR2 SYDVKM come from the germline V gene. CDR3 sequence reads: CASSFLAGFGETQYF. In DNA, the CDR3 is TGTGCCAGCAGTTTTTTAGCGGGTTTTGGAGAGACCCAGTACTTC.

The table lists this clone with a count of one. This sequence joins TRBV7-2 and TRBJ2-7; TRBD2 aligns across 7 bases. The V segment lost 5 bases and the J segment 4 bases; nucleotides outside the gene matches: 8. The CDR3 is 14 residues long. Germline CDR1 reads SGHTA; CDR2 reads FQGNSA. The CDR3 loop is CASSPKREVYEQYF. In DNA form, the CDR3 reads TGTGCCAGCAGCCCCAAACGGGAGGTATACGAGCAGTACTTC.

The CDR3 sequence is CSVELPSRYEQYF. The CDR3 DNA follows: TGCAGCGTTGAATTGCCATCGCGCTACGAGCAGTACTTC. The chain couples TRBV29-1 to TRBJ2-7; D gene uncertain. V lost 2 bases and J lost 3, with 11 bases in between. The length of the CDR3 is 13 residues. Germline-derived CDR1 and CDR2 are SQVTM and ANQGSEA.

This clone is a singleton in its sample. The V call is TRBV5-1, the J call TRBJ1-1; D gene ambiguous. CDR1 and CDR2 (germline): SGHRS, YFSETQ. This CDR3 comprises 15 residues. Trimming took off 2 bases at V and 0 bases at J, with 11 bases between the two ends. The CDR3: CASSFNGKMNTEAFF. For the CDR3, the DNA is TGCGCCAGCAGCTTTAACGGGAAAATGAACACTGAAGCTTTCTTT. The full variable domain, rest sourced from reference TRBV5-1 and TRBJ1-1, is KAGVTQTPRYLIKTRGQQVTLSCSPISGHRSVSWYQQTPGQGLQFLFEYFSETQRNKGNFPGRFSGRQFSNSRSEMNVSTLELGDSALYLCASSFNGKMNTEAFFGQGTRLTVV.

J is TRBJ1-5 and V is TRBV7-9; 9 bases fit TRBD1. The CDR3 contains 15 residues. V lost 6 bases to trimming and J lost 6 bases; unmatched junction nucleotides: 9. Per the germline V gene, CDR1 is SEHNR and CDR2 is FQNEAQ (reference sequence). Written as DNA, the CDR3 is TGTGCCAGCAGAGGACCAACAGGGGGCGGTCAGCCCCAGCATTTT. Encoded protein: CASRGPTGGGQPQHF.

The chain is built from TRBV25-1 and TRBJ2-1; D might be TRBD2 (6 bases). Trimming shortened V by 7 bases and J by 2 bases, and 15 bases separated the two germline ends. The CDR3 has 15 residues. Germline V gene data show CDR1 as MGHDK and CDR2 as SYGVNS. DNA of the CDR3: TGTGCCAGCATGGTCGGCGGGATGCCCTACAATGAGCAGTTCTTC. This codes for CASMVGGMPYNEQFF.

The rearrangement uses TRBV4-1 and TRBJ1-5; 12 nucleotides line up with TRBD1. The CDR3 is 15 amino acids. CDR1 MGHRA and CDR2 YSYEKL come from the germline V gene. The J segment lost 5 bases and the V segment lost 5 bases, leaving 4 bases of the junction unmatched. The CDR3 nucleotides read TGCGCCAGCAGCATGGGACAGGGGGCTGATCAGCCCCAGCATTTT. Encoded protein: CASSMGQGADQPQHF.

The chain joins TRBV7-8 to TRBJ1-6, with 10 bases matching TRBD1. In germline, CDR1 is SGHVS, CDR2 FQNEAQ. The J segment lost 7 bases and the V segment lost 4 bases, leaving 1 base of the junction unmatched. CDR3 length: 14 amino acids. CDR3 nucleotides: TGTGCCAGCAGCTCGGGACAGGGGAATTCACCCCTCCACTTT. Translated, it gives CASSSGQGNSPLHF.

The chain recombines TRBV6-1 with TRBJ1-3; D is possibly TRBD1 (6 bases). The V gene's germline CDR1 is MNHNS and CDR2 SASEGT. The CDR3 runs to 14 residues. The V end was cut by 9 bases, the J end by 0 bases, with 12 bases between. The DNA of the CDR3 is TGTGCCAGTCGACAGGATTACTCTGGAAACACCATATATTTT. Protein product: CASRQDYSGNTIYF.

The genes are TRBV2 and TRBJ2-7; D remains ambiguous. Deletions cut 2 bases from V and 0 bases from J, with 8 bases between. CDR1 is SNHLY and CDR2 is FYNNEI in the germline V gene. The CDR3 covers 14 residues. The CDR3 DNA is TGTGCCAGCAGTGAAAGATCGAGCTCCTACGAGCAGTACTTC. As protein: CASSERSSSYEQYF. The full variable domain, rest sourced from reference TRBV2 and TRBJ2-7, is EPEVTQTPSHQVTQMGQEVILRCVPISNHLYFYWYRQILGQKVEFLVSFYNNEISEKSEIFDDQFSVERPDGSNFTLKIRSTKLEDSAMYFCASSERSSSYEQYFGPGTRLTVT.

The chain employs TRBV28 and TRBJ2-1; D may be TRBD1 (5 bases). The CDR3 sequence is 16 residues long. V lost 5 bases and J 0 bases, leaving 14 bases between the germline ends. The germline V gene encodes CDR1 MDHEN and CDR2 SYDVKM. Here the CDR3 reads CASSGATLYSYNEQFF. DNA for the CDR3: TGTGCCAGCAGTGGGGCCACACTCTACTCCTACAATGAGCAGTTCTTC.

The V call is TRBV4-2, the J call TRBJ2-1; 9 bases map to TRBD1. The CDR3 has 15 amino acids. V dropped 5 bases and J dropped 8; count of bases not matched to a gene: 10. Germline V gene lookup returns CDR1 LGHNA and CDR2 YNFKEQ. The CDR3 bases are TGTGCCAGCAGCTTAAGGGGACAGGGAACCCATGAGCAGTTCTTC. It translates to CASSLRGQGTHEQFF.